A selection of T cell receptor beta chains follows, all from one sample in a study of blood T cells in healthy people across ages. TCRdb used MiXCR to reprocess the 5' RACE reads, holding one entry per CDR3 protein. The sample lists around 500,000 distinct CDR3 sequences, roughly a quarter seen once, with 3% to 4% in the top ten. This sample also belongs to another study, concerning T cells of mothers and their children.

Sequencing input: blood. These receptor sequences come from a boy aged 2 to 10 in good health. The CDR3 runs from the conserved cysteine through the conserved F or W. A D gene is named only where the DNA matches it firmly. Not all rows give a size; the values are once, few, many and, for expanded clones, a class.

CDR3 length	J gene	V gene	clone size	D gene	CDR3 DNA	CDR3 protein
15	TRBJ2-1	TRBV27	NA	TRBD2	TGTGCCAGCAGCTTAGCGGGGGGGACTAACAATGAGCAGTTCTTC	CASSLAGGTNNEQFF
11	TRBJ1-5	TRBV24-1	NA	NA	TGTGCCACCAGTGATCATCAGCCCCAGCATTTT	CATSDHQPQHF
12	TRBJ2-7	TRBV2	many	TRBD1	TGTGCCAGCAGTCGGACAGGGGGCGAGCAGTACTTC	CASSRTGGEQYF
13	TRBJ1-5	TRBV27	NA	NA	TGTGCCAGCAGTTTCGATCCGGGACAGCCCCAGCATTTT	CASSFDPGQPQHF
15	TRBJ2-6	TRBV20-1	few	TRBD1	TGCAGTGCTAACCGACAGGGCTCTGGGGCCAACGTCCTGACTTTC	CSANRQGSGANVLTF
14	TRBJ2-5	TRBV7-2	NA	NA	TGTGCCAGCAGCCAAAATATGGGCCAAGAGACCCAGTACTTC	CASSQNMGQETQYF
17	TRBJ2-7	TRBV6-5	few	TRBD2	TGTGCCAGCAGTTACTTCTCGGCGGGAGGATCCTCCTACGAGCAGTACTTC	CASSYFSAGGSSYEQYF
14	TRBJ2-3	TRBV7-2	once	NA	TGTGCCAGCAGCAAAAGCCCGGGTCCAGATACGCAGTATTTT	CASSKSPGPDTQYF
12	TRBJ2-5	TRBV3-1	NA	NA	TGTGCCAGCAGCGGGACGGCCGTGACCCAGTACTTC	CASSGTAVTQYF
15	TRBJ2-6	TRBV6-5	NA	NA	TGTGCCAGCAGTTACTCACCCTCTGGGGCCAACGTCCTGACTTTC	CASSYSPSGANVLTF
16	TRBJ2-7	TRBV19	few	TRBD1	TGTGCCAGTAGTCCCAGCGGACAGGGGGCATACTACGAGCAGTACTTC	CASSPSGQGAYYEQYF
13	TRBJ1-3	TRBV10-3	few	NA	TGTGCCATCAGTGAAGGGCTTGGAAACACCATATATTTT	CAISEGLGNTIYF
13	TRBJ2-4	TRBV12-3/TRBV12-4	NA	NA	TGTGCCACCTCTAGAGTGGGCGAAAACATTCAGTACTTC	CATSRVGENIQYF
13	TRBJ2-5	TRBV6-1	few	TRBD1	TGTGCCAGCACCATGGGACAGCAAGAGACCCAGTACTTC	CASTMGQQETQYF
15	TRBJ1-2	TRBV11-2	NA	NA	TGTGCCAGCAGCTTAGGTCTAGGCAGGCGCTATGGCTACACCTTC	CASSLGLGRRYGYTF
14	TRBJ2-5	TRBV10-3	NA	TRBD2	TGTGCCATCAGTTCCAGACTAGCCCGGGAGGCCCAGTACTTC	CAISSRLAREAQYF